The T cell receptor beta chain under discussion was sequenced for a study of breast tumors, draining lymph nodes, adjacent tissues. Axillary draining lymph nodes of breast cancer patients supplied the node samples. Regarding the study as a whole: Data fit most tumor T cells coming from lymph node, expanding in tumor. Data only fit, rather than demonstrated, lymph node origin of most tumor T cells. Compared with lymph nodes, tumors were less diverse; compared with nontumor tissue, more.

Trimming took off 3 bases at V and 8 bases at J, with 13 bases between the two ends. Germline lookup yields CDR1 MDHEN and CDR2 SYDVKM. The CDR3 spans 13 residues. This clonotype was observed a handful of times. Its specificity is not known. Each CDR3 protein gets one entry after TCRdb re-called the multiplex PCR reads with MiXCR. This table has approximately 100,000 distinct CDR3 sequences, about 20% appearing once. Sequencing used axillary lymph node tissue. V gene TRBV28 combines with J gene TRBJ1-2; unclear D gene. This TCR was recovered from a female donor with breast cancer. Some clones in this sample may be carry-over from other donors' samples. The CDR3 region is CASSFSRRRGYTF. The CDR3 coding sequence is TGTGCCAGCAGTTTTTCCCGCCGGCGGGGCTACACCTTC.